The clone carrying this T cell receptor (beta chain) occurred many times. Each person with ophthalmopathy scored at least 3 on the Clinical Activity Score, reached NOSPECS grade 4 or higher, and had been ill under 3 months. The study excluded patients with uncontrolled infection, other autoimmune disease, pregnancy or lactation. Trimming left V 5 bases short and J 3 bases short, with 2 bases between. Germline V gene data show CDR1 as SNHLY and CDR2 as FYNNEI. The CDR3 consists of 11 residues. This record belongs to a study of T cells in Graves' hyperthyroidism and ophthalmopathy. Amplification of TCR beta CDR3 regions used RNA as the template. First-round RT-PCR with HTBI primers amplified the TCR CDR3 region. Each CDR3 protein gets one entry after TCRdb re-called the multiplex PCR reads with MiXCR. The sample shows 350,000 to 450,000 distinct CDR3 sequences, about 14% of them seen only once.

The clonotype comes from a man over 45 with Graves' ophthalmopathy. The chain is built from TRBV2 and TRBJ1-5; D ambiguous. Sequenced material: blood. The CDR3 region is CASSNNQPQHF. CDR3 bases: TGTGCCAGCAGTAACAATCAGCCCCAGCATTTT.